These T cell receptor beta chains were read from a single sample in a study of T-cell memory formation after mild COVID-19. TCRdb reprocessed the 5' RACE reads via MiXCR and lists one record per CDR3 protein. The sample includes 560,000 or so distinct CDR3 sequences, 17% of them seen just once. Input material: PBMCs or a T cell subset sorted from them (not recorded which). Receptors originate from an adult woman who had mild COVID-19 (a few samples of this study predate the infection). Cell type and time point are not known. Both conserved end residues are part of each CDR3. The order of the fields is clone size, V gene, J gene, D gene, CDR3 DNA, CDR3 protein. D genes are given only for firm matches. Some rows mark clone size as missing; the rest say once, few, many or name a class of expanded clone.

clone size: few
V gene: TRBV7-6
J gene: TRBJ1-5
D gene: .
CDR3 DNA: TGTGCCAGCAGCCTGTGGAGCAATCAGCCCCAGCATTTT
CDR3 protein: CASSLWSNQPQHF

clone size: .
V gene: TRBV4-3
J gene: TRBJ2-1
D gene: TRBD2
CDR3 DNA: TGCGCCAGCAGCCAAGATAGGAGCGGGAGGTTGAATGAGCAGTTCTTC
CDR3 protein: CASSQDRSGRLNEQFF

clone size: many
V gene: TRBV7-9
J gene: TRBJ2-1
D gene: .
CDR3 DNA: TGTGCCAGCAGCCTACTCACAGGGTTCGGGGATGAGCAGTTCTTC
CDR3 protein: CASSLLTGFGDEQFF

clone size: .
V gene: TRBV12-3/TRBV12-4
J gene: TRBJ2-5
D gene: TRBD2
CDR3 DNA: TGTGCCAGCAGCCCTTCCGGGAGGGCCGGGTCCCAGTACTTC
CDR3 protein: CASSPSGRAGSQYF

clone size: .
V gene: TRBV7-2
J gene: TRBJ2-2
D gene: .
CDR3 DNA: TGTGCCAGCAGCTTAGTCACGTCAGGCTATATCGCCACCGGGGAGCTGTTTTTT
CDR3 protein: CASSLVTSGYIATGELFF

clone size: few
V gene: TRBV24-1
J gene: TRBJ2-2
D gene: TRBD2
CDR3 DNA: TGTGCCACCAGTGATTTGGCTAGCGGGAACACCGGGGAGCTGTTTTTT
CDR3 protein: CATSDLASGNTGELFF

clone size: .
V gene: TRBV6-2/TRBV6-3
J gene: TRBJ1-5
D gene: .
CDR3 DNA: TGTGCCAGCATCTTAGAACCCGGAGGGCCCCAGCATTTT
CDR3 protein: CASILEPGGPQHF

clone size: .
V gene: TRBV6-1
J gene: TRBJ1-4
D gene: .
CDR3 DNA: TGTGCCAGCAGTGGGGGAGGGTCCCGGGAAAAACTGTTTTTT
CDR3 protein: CASSGGGSREKLFF

clone size: .
V gene: TRBV7-9
J gene: TRBJ2-3
D gene: TRBD1
CDR3 DNA: TGTGCCAGCAGCTCGACAGGGGGGAGCACAGATACGCAGTATTTT
CDR3 protein: CASSSTGGSTDTQYF

clone size: few
V gene: TRBV3-1
J gene: TRBJ1-1
D gene: .
CDR3 DNA: TGTGCCAGCAGTCGGATCGACGGGGAAGCTTTCTTT
CDR3 protein: CASSRIDGEAFF

clone size: .
V gene: TRBV2
J gene: TRBJ1-1
D gene: TRBD1
CDR3 DNA: TGTGCCTGGGACAGTGAGAGGAACACTGAAGCTTTCTTT
CDR3 protein: CAWDSERNTEAFF

clone size: .
V gene: TRBV15
J gene: TRBJ1-5
D gene: .
CDR3 DNA: TGTGCCACCAGCCCCCCCCATCAGCCCCAGCATTTT
CDR3 protein: CATSPPHQPQHF

clone size: few
V gene: TRBV12-3/TRBV12-4
J gene: TRBJ1-5
D gene: .
CDR3 DNA: TGTGCCAGCAGTTCGTCGGACCCGGTCCGAAAGGAGGATCAGCCCCAGCATTTT
CDR3 protein: CASSSSDPVRKEDQPQHF

clone size: few
V gene: TRBV29-1
J gene: TRBJ1-1
D gene: .
CDR3 DNA: TGCAGCGGCTTAGGGGTTCCCAAGGCCAAGGCGTATGAAGCTTTCTTT
CDR3 protein: CSGLGVPKAKAYEAFF

clone size: few
V gene: TRBV24-1
J gene: TRBJ1-2
D gene: TRBD1
CDR3 DNA: TGTGCCACCAGTGACCCCGCAAACAGGGGCCAGGGGTATGGCTACACCTTC
CDR3 protein: CATSDPANRGQGYGYTF

clone size: .
V gene: TRBV30
J gene: TRBJ2-5
D gene: .
CDR3 DNA: TGTGCCTGGAGTGAGCCAGGGTCGTACCAAGAGACCCAGTACTTC
CDR3 protein: CAWSEPGSYQETQYF

clone size: .
V gene: TRBV18
J gene: TRBJ1-1
D gene: .
CDR3 DNA: TGTGCCAGCTCACCAAGGTCGATGAACACTGAAGCTTTCTTT
CDR3 protein: CASSPRSMNTEAFF

clone size: .
V gene: TRBV11-2
J gene: TRBJ2-3
D gene: .
CDR3 DNA: TGTGCCAGCAGCTTAGATCGGACCTGGGTCCGAAGCACAGATACGCAGTATTTT
CDR3 protein: CASSLDRTWVRSTDTQYF

clone size: many
V gene: TRBV7-2
J gene: TRBJ2-3
D gene: TRBD1
CDR3 DNA: TGTGCCAGCAGCCCTAACCGGTTAGGACAGGGGCAGTCTGATACGCAGTATTTT
CDR3 protein: CASSPNRLGQGQSDTQYF

clone size: few
V gene: TRBV24-1
J gene: TRBJ2-1
D gene: TRBD1
CDR3 DNA: TGTGCCACCAGATCACAGGGGGCGTGGAATGAGCAGTTCTTC
CDR3 protein: CATRSQGAWNEQFF

clone size: .
V gene: TRBV4-2
J gene: TRBJ2-7
D gene: TRBD2
CDR3 DNA: TGTGCCAGCAGCCAAGTTAGCGGGGGATACTACGAGCAGTACTTC
CDR3 protein: CASSQVSGGYYEQYF

clone size: .
V gene: TRBV5-1
J gene: TRBJ2-3
D gene: TRBD2
CDR3 DNA: TGCGCCAGCAGCCCACCCGAGACAAGACTAGCGGGGGGGCCAGCAGATACGCAGTATTTT
CDR3 protein: CASSPPETRLAGGPADTQYF

clone size: many
V gene: TRBV30
J gene: TRBJ2-3
D gene: .
CDR3 DNA: TGTGCCTGGAGTCCTTTACTGGATACGCAGTATTTT
CDR3 protein: CAWSPLLDTQYF

clone size: few
V gene: TRBV9
J gene: TRBJ1-3
D gene: .
CDR3 DNA: TGTGCCAGCAGGAGGGAAGACTCTGGAAACACCATATATTTT
CDR3 protein: CASRREDSGNTIYF

clone size: .
V gene: TRBV11-1
J gene: TRBJ2-3
D gene: .
CDR3 DNA: TGTGCCAGCAGCTTTCGCGCGGGAACGACAGATACGCAGTATTTT
CDR3 protein: CASSFRAGTTDTQYF

clone size: few
V gene: TRBV4-1
J gene: TRBJ2-7
D gene: .
CDR3 DNA: TGCGCCAGCAGCCAAGATCGGACGGGGCTTTACGAGCAGTACTTC
CDR3 protein: CASSQDRTGLYEQYF

clone size: .
V gene: TRBV7-2
J gene: TRBJ2-3
D gene: .
CDR3 DNA: TGTGCCAGCAGCTTACGGTTGAACACAGATACGCAGTATTTT
CDR3 protein: CASSLRLNTDTQYF

clone size: .
V gene: TRBV9
J gene: TRBJ2-5
D gene: .
CDR3 DNA: TGTGCCAGCAGCGTGACGGACAGAACTAGAGAGACCCAGTACTTC
CDR3 protein: CASSVTDRTRETQYF

clone size: .
V gene: TRBV2
J gene: TRBJ2-4
D gene: .
CDR3 DNA: TGTGCCAGCAGTGAAGCGGTTGCCAAAAACATTCAGTACTTC
CDR3 protein: CASSEAVAKNIQYF

clone size: few
V gene: TRBV27
J gene: TRBJ2-2
D gene: TRBD2
CDR3 DNA: TGTGCCAGCAGTGCACTAGCGGGGGGGCCCGTACCGAACACCGGGGAGCTGTTTTTT
CDR3 protein: CASSALAGGPVPNTGELFF

clone size: .
V gene: TRBV6-6
J gene: TRBJ1-1
D gene: .
CDR3 DNA: TGTGCCAGCAGTTACTCAGGGGTAGGCACTGAAGCTTTCTTT
CDR3 protein: CASSYSGVGTEAFF

clone size: .
V gene: TRBV12-3/TRBV12-4
J gene: TRBJ2-2
D gene: TRBD1
CDR3 DNA: TGTGCCAGCAGTTTAAGACAGGGGCCGTACACCGGGGAGCTGTTTTTT
CDR3 protein: CASSLRQGPYTGELFF

clone size: .
V gene: TRBV7-9
J gene: TRBJ2-7
D gene: .
CDR3 DNA: TGTGCCAGCACCCAAAGGGGTGGCGGCGAGCAGTACTTC
CDR3 protein: CASTQRGGGEQYF

clone size: .
V gene: TRBV9
J gene: TRBJ2-3
D gene: TRBD2
CDR3 DNA: TGTGCCAGCAGCCTCACAGCGGGAGGGCCCACAGATACGCAGTATTTT
CDR3 protein: CASSLTAGGPTDTQYF

clone size: few
V gene: TRBV7-2
J gene: TRBJ2-1
D gene: .
CDR3 DNA: TGTGCCAGCAGCTTTGATAGCGGAGGCAATCTCAATGAGCAGTTCTTC
CDR3 protein: CASSFDSGGNLNEQFF

clone size: few
V gene: TRBV5-4
J gene: TRBJ2-7
D gene: .
CDR3 DNA: TGTGCCAGCAGCCCGGGAAGTAGGCTAGCGTCGGAGCAGTACTTC
CDR3 protein: CASSPGSRLASEQYF

clone size: .
V gene: TRBV3-1
J gene: TRBJ2-1
D gene: .
CDR3 DNA: TGTGCCAGCAGCCTCGTCATGGGGGCCAATGAGCAGTTCTTC
CDR3 protein: CASSLVMGANEQFF

clone size: .
V gene: TRBV7-9
J gene: TRBJ2-5
D gene: TRBD1
CDR3 DNA: TGTGCCAGCAGCTTGGACAGGGGGTTTCCAGAGACCCAGTACTTC
CDR3 protein: CASSLDRGFPETQYF

clone size: few
V gene: TRBV27
J gene: TRBJ2-2
D gene: .
CDR3 DNA: TGTGCCAGCAGTTTAGCAGGGTACAGCGGGGAGCTGTTTTTT
CDR3 protein: CASSLAGYSGELFF

clone size: .
V gene: TRBV5-1
J gene: TRBJ2-7
D gene: .
CDR3 DNA: TGCGCCAGCAGCTCCCTACCAGGAGGGAGCTCCTACGAGCAGTACTTC
CDR3 protein: CASSSLPGGSSYEQYF

clone size: .
V gene: TRBV18
J gene: TRBJ2-7
D gene: TRBD2
CDR3 DNA: TGTGCCAGCTCATATGGACTAGCGGGAGGATTTGGCGAGCAGTACTTC
CDR3 protein: CASSYGLAGGFGEQYF

clone size: .
V gene: TRBV19
J gene: TRBJ1-2
D gene: .
CDR3 DNA: TGTGCCAGTAGTATAGATGGCAGCAGTGGTGGTAGGACCTTC
CDR3 protein: CASSIDGSSGGRTF

clone size: many
V gene: TRBV5-1
J gene: TRBJ2-5
D gene: TRBD2
CDR3 DNA: TGCGCCAGCAGCTCAAAGCGGGGGGGCCGAGAGACCCAGTACTTC
CDR3 protein: CASSSKRGGRETQYF

clone size: few
V gene: TRBV15
J gene: TRBJ2-3
D gene: .
CDR3 DNA: TGTGCCACCAGCAGAGAGGGGGGCTGGACAGATACGCAGTATTTT
CDR3 protein: CATSREGGWTDTQYF

clone size: few
V gene: TRBV4-2
J gene: TRBJ1-2
D gene: .
CDR3 DNA: TGTGCCAGCAGCCAAGGGCAAAAGGACCGAGATAAACCATGGCTAAACACCTTC
CDR3 protein: CASSQGQKDRDKPWLNTF

clone size: few
V gene: TRBV10-3
J gene: TRBJ2-7
D gene: TRBD2
CDR3 DNA: TGTGCCATCAGTGTTACTAGCGGTCCGAGCTCCTACGAGCAGTACTTC
CDR3 protein: CAISVTSGPSSYEQYF

clone size: .
V gene: TRBV5-1
J gene: TRBJ2-1
D gene: TRBD1
CDR3 DNA: TGCGCCAGCAGCTCCACCCCGGGACAGGGGACCTACAATGAGCAGTTCTTC
CDR3 protein: CASSSTPGQGTYNEQFF

clone size: few
V gene: TRBV20-1
J gene: TRBJ2-6
D gene: .
CDR3 DNA: TGCAGTGCTAGAGATCTACGGACTGGGGCCAACGTCCTGACTTTC
CDR3 protein: CSARDLRTGANVLTF

clone size: .
V gene: TRBV28
J gene: TRBJ2-1
D gene: TRBD1
CDR3 DNA: TGTGCCAGCAGTTTACAAACGACAGGGGTAAATGAGCAGTTCTTC
CDR3 protein: CASSLQTTGVNEQFF

clone size: few
V gene: TRBV14
J gene: TRBJ1-2
D gene: .
CDR3 DNA: TGTGCCAGCAGCCAGTCGACTACGTATGGCTACACCTTC
CDR3 protein: CASSQSTTYGYTF

clone size: few
V gene: TRBV7-3
J gene: TRBJ2-1
D gene: TRBD2
CDR3 DNA: TGTGCCAGCAGCTTAAGCCTAGCGGGACCCAATGAGCAGTTCTTC
CDR3 protein: CASSLSLAGPNEQFF

clone size: few
V gene: TRBV29-1
J gene: TRBJ2-5
D gene: .
CDR3 DNA: TGCAGCGTTGGCGGCAGACGAGAGACCCAGTACTTC
CDR3 protein: CSVGGRRETQYF

clone size: .
V gene: TRBV30
J gene: TRBJ1-2
D gene: .
CDR3 DNA: TGTGCCTGGAGTTGGGACACCGGCTACACCTTC
CDR3 protein: CAWSWDTGYTF

clone size: many
V gene: TRBV7-6
J gene: TRBJ1-1
D gene: TRBD1
CDR3 DNA: TGTGCCAGCAGCTTAACCGAGCAGGGGGACACTGAAGCTTTCTTT
CDR3 protein: CASSLTEQGDTEAFF

clone size: .
V gene: TRBV7-9
J gene: TRBJ2-7
D gene: TRBD1
CDR3 DNA: TGTGCCAGCAGTCACAGGGGGCCCACCTACGAGCAGTACTTC
CDR3 protein: CASSHRGPTYEQYF

clone size: few
V gene: TRBV27
J gene: TRBJ2-2
D gene: .
CDR3 DNA: TGTGCCAGCAGTCGTGAGAGCGGCGTCGACACCGGGGAGCTGTTTTTT
CDR3 protein: CASSRESGVDTGELFF

clone size: few
V gene: TRBV5-5
J gene: TRBJ2-1
D gene: TRBD1
CDR3 DNA: TGTGCCAGCAGCGCTGGGACAGGGGATCGTGAGCAGTTCTTC
CDR3 protein: CASSAGTGDREQFF

clone size: .
V gene: TRBV20-1
J gene: TRBJ1-1
D gene: TRBD1
CDR3 DNA: TGCAGTGCACCGATTGGGACAGGGGCGATGAACACTGAAGCTTTCTTT
CDR3 protein: CSAPIGTGAMNTEAFF

clone size: .
V gene: TRBV4-1
J gene: TRBJ2-7
D gene: TRBD1
CDR3 DNA: TGCGCCAGCAGCCTACACCCCTCCGGGACAGGGGGATTGGTAAACAACTACGAGCAGTACTTC
CDR3 protein: CASSLHPSGTGGLVNNYEQYF

clone size: few
V gene: TRBV9
J gene: TRBJ2-7
D gene: TRBD2
CDR3 DNA: TGTGCCAGCGGGGGACTAGCCCACTACGAGCAGTACTTC
CDR3 protein: CASGGLAHYEQYF